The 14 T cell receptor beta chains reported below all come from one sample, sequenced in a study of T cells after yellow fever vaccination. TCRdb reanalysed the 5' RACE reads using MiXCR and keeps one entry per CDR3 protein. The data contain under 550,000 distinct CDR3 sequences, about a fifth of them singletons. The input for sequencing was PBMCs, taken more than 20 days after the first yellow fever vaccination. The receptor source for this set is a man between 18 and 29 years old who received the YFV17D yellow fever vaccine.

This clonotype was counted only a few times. The CDR3 nucleotides are TGTGCCAGCAGCCCAGCGAGGGATACGCAGTATTTT. The encoded protein is CASSPARDTQYF. The chain carries TRBV7-2 and TRBJ2-3, with D uncertain. V was trimmed by 5 bases and J by 6 bases, leaving 9 bases between them. This CDR3 contains 12 residues. CDR1 and CDR2 (germline): SGHTA, FQGNSA.

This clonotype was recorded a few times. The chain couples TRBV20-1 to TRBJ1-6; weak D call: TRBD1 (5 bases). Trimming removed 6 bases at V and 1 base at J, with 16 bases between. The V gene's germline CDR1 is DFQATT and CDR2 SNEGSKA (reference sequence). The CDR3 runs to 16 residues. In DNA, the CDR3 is TGCAGTGCCCCCCCGGGGGGGAGGTCCTATAATTCACCCCTCCACTTT. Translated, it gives CSAPPGGRSYNSPLHF.

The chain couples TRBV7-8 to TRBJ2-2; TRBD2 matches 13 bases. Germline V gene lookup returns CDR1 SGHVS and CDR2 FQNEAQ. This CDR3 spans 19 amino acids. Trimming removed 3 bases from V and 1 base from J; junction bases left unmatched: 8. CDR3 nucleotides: TGTGCCAGCAGCTTCAGCGAACTAGCGGGGGGGCGGAACACCGGGGAGCTGTTTTTT. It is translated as CASSFSELAGGRNTGELFF. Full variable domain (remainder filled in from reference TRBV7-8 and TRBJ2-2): GAGVSQSPRYKVAKRGQDVALRCDPISGHVSLFWYQQALGQGPEFLTYFQNEAQLDKSGLPSDRFFAERPEGSVSTLKIQRTQQEDSAVYLCASSFSELAGGRNTGELFFGEGSRLTVL.

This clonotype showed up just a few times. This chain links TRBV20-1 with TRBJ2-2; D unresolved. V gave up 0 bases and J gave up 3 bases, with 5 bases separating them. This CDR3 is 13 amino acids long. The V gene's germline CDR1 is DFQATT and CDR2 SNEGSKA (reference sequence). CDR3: CSARDLYTGELFF. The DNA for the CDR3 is TGCAGTGCTAGAGACCTCTACACCGGGGAGCTGTTTTTT.

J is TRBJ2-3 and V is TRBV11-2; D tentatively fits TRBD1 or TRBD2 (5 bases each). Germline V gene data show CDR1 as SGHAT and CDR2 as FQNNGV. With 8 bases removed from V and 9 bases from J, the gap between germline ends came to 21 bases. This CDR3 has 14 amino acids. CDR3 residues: CASPEFRKGPTQYF. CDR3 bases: TGTGCCAGCCCTGAGTTCAGGAAGGGACCAACGCAGTATTTT.

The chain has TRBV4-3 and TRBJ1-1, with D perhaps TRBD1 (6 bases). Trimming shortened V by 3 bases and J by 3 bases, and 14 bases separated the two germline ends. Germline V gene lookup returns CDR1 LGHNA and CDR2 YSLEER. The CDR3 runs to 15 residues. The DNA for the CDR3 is TGCGCCAGCAGCCAGCTAGAGGGGGGGGACACTGAAGCTTTCTTT. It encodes CASSQLEGGDTEAFF.

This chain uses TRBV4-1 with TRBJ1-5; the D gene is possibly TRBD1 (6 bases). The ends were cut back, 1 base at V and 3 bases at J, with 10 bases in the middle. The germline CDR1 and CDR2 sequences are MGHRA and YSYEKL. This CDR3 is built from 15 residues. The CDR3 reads CASSQVGQLNQPQHF. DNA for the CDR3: TGCGCCAGCAGCCAAGTAGGACAGCTCAATCAGCCCCAGCATTTT.

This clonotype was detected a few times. For the CDR3, the DNA is TGCGCCAGCAGCCAAGATGAAACGGGGGTGAGCCAAGAGACCCAGTACTTC. This codes for CASSQDETGVSQETQYF. J is TRBJ2-5 and V is TRBV4-1, with D possibly being TRBD2 (6 bases). Germline CDR1 is MGHRA and CDR2 is YSYEKL. Trimming cost V 0 bases and J 1 base, with 15 bases left between them. This CDR3 comprises 17 residues.

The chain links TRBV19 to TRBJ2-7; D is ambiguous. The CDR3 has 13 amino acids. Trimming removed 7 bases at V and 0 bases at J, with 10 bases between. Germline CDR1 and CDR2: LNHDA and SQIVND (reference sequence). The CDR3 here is CASTGRSSYEQYF. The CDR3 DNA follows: TGTGCCAGTACTGGCAGGAGCTCCTACGAGCAGTACTTC.

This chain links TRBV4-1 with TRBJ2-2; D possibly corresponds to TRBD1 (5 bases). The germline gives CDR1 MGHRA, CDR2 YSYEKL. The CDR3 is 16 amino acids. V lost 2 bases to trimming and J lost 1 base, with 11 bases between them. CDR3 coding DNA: TGCGCCAGCAGCCAACGACTTACAGGGAACACCGGGGAGCTGTTTTTT. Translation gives CASSQRLTGNTGELFF.

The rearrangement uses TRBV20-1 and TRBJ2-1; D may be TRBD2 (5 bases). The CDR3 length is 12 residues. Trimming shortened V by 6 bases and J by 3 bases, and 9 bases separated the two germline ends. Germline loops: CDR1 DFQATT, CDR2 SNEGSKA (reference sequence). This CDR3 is CSAGNNYNEQFF. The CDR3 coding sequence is TGCAGTGCCGGGAATAACTACAATGAGCAGTTCTTC.

CDR3 amino acids: CASSLVAGGSYQETQYF. CDR3 DNA: TGTGCCAGCAGCCTAGTAGCGGGGGGCTCGTACCAAGAGACCCAGTACTTC. The chain is built from TRBV5-6 and TRBJ2-5, with TRBD2 matching over 10 bases. The CDR3 contains 17 residues. Unmatched junction bases numbered 9, after V lost 4 bases and J lost 0 bases. In germline, CDR1 is SGHDT, CDR2 YYEEEE.

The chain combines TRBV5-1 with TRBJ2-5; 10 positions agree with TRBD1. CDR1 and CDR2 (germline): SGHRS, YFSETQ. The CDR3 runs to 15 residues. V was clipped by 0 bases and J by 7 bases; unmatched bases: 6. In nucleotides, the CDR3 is TGCGCCAGCAGCTTGGGACAGGGGGCTGAGGGGACCCAGTACTTC. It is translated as CASSLGQGAEGTQYF.

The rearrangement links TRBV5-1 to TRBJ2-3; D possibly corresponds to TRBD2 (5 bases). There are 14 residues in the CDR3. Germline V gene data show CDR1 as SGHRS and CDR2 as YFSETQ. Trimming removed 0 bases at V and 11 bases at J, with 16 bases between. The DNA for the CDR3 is TGCGCCAGCAGCTTGGAAGTCGGGTTCGGGGAGCAGTATTTT. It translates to CASSLEVGFGEQYF.